This TCR beta chain was found in a study of blood T cell repertoires in COVID-19. The CDR3 extends over 18 amino acids. Cohort assignment relied on participant-reported clinical history. The repertoire was sequenced with immunoSEQ multiplex PCR; TCRdb's copy has only in-frame clones and lacks some. There are roughly 200,000 clones in the sample; around 92% occur only once, and almost 4% lies in the top ten. The V call is TRBV21-1, the J call TRBJ1-6. TRBV21-1 is a recognized pseudogene. Sequenced: PBMCs or T cells enriched from blood (not recorded which). This TCR came from a woman under 40 with acute COVID-19. CDR3 bases: TGTGCCAGCAGCAAGGAGGGGCCGCGAACCTCCTATAATTCACCCCTCCACTTT. It is translated as CASSKEGPRTSYNSPLHF.